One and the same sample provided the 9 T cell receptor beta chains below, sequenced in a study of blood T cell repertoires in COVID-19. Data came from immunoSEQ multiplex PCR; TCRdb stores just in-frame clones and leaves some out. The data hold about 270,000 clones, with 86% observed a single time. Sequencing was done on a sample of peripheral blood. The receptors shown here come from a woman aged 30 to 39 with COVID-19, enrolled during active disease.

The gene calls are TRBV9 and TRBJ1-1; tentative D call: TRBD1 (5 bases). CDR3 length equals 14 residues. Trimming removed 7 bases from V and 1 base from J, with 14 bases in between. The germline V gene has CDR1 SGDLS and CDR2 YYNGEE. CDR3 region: CASGGDSENTEAFF. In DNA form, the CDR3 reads TGTGCCAGCGGGGGGGATTCGGAGAACACTGAAGCTTTCTTT.

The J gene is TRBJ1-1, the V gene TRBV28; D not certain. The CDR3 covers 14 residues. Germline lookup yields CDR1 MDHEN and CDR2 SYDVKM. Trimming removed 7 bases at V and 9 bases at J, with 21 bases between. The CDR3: CASIMTATTRKAFF. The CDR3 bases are TGTGCCAGCATCATGACTGCTACCACTCGAAAAGCTTTCTTT.

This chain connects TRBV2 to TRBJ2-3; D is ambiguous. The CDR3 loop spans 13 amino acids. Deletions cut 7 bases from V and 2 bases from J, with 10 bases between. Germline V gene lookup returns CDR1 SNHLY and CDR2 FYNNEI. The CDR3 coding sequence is TGTGCCAGCATTGGCGGCGACACAGATACGCAGTATTTT. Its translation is CASIGGDTDTQYF.

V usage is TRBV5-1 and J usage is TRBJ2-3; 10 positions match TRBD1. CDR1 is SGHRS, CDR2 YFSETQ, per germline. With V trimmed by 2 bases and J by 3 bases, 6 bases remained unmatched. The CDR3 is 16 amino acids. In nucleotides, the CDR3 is TGCGCCAGCAGCTTTACCGGACAGGGGGGGACAGATACGCAGTATTTT. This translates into CASSFTGQGGTDTQYF.

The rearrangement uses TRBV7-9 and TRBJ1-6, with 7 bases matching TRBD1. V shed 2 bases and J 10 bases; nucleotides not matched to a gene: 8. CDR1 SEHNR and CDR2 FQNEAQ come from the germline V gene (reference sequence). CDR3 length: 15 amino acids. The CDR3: CASSLRTGGESPLHF. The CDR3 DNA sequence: TGTGCCAGCAGCTTAAGGACAGGAGGAGAATCACCCCTCCACTTT.

The CDR3 sequence is CASSLDGLQETQYF. The CDR3 bases are TGTGCCAGCAGCTTGGACGGACTCCAAGAGACCCAGTACTTC. V and J are TRBV5-4 and TRBJ2-5; maybe TRBD2 (5 bases). The V and J ends lost 0 bases and 1 base respectively, with 7 bases between them. Per germline, CDR1 SGHNT and CDR2 YYREEE (reference sequence). This CDR3 is built from 14 residues.

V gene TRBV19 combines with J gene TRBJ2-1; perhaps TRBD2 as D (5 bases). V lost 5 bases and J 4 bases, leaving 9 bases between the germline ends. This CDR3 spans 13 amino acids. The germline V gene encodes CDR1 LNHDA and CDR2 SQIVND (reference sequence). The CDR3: CASSVTGYNEQFF. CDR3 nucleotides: TGTGCCAGTAGTGTGACGGGATACAATGAGCAGTTCTTC.

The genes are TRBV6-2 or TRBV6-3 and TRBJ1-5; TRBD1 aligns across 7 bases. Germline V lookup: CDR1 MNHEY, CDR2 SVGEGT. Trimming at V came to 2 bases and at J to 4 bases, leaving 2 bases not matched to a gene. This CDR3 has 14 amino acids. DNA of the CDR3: TGTGCCAGCAGTTACACAGGGGTGAATCAGCCCCAGCATTTT. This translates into CASSYTGVNQPQHF.

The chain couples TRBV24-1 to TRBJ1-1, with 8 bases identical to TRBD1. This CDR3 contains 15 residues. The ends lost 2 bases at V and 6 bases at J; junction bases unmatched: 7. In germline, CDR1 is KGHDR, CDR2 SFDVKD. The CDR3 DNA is TGTGCCACCAGTGATTCCCCAGGGGGCGCCGCTGAAGCTTTCTTT. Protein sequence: CATSDSPGGAAEAFF.